This T cell receptor beta chain was retrieved from a study of T cell responses to AZD1222 COVID-19 vaccine. Points from the study as a whole: The donor cohort was predominantly white British with a female majority, and clonal diversity may have been underestimated.

The CDR3 is made up of 9 amino acids. Germline-derived CDR1 and CDR2 are MRHNA and SNTAGT. V was cut by 7 bases and J by 7 bases, with 2 bases left in between. Data came from immunoSEQ multiplex PCR; TCRdb stores just in-frame clones and leaves some out. This sample has about 140,000 clones, with roughly 90% found just once. About this clone: What it binds is unknown.

The source is an adult in good health. Sequenced material: peripheral blood, taken on day 0 of AZD1222 vaccination. The V gene is TRBV6-4, the J gene TRBJ2-1; D gene uncertain. CDR3 nucleotide sequence: TGTGCCAGCAATAATGAGCAGTTCTTC. Translating gives CASNNEQFF.